This T cell receptor (beta chain) was retrieved from a study of blood T cell repertoires in COVID-19. This CDR3 has 13 residues. V lost 6 bases to trimming and J lost 1 base; unmatched junction nucleotides: 0. Germline V lookup: CDR1 MNHEY, CDR2 SVGAGI. Some clones are missing from TCRdb's copy, which holds only in-frame ones; the method was immunoSEQ multiplex PCR. The sample holds roughly 220,000 clones; around four fifths are singletons and the top ten take just under 20%. The clonotype was recovered from a young man with active or convalescent COVID-19. The chain uses TRBV6-5 and TRBJ1-5; 7 nucleotides match TRBD1. Sequenced input: peripheral blood. The CDR3 reads CASRGQSNQPQHF. The CDR3 coding sequence is TGTGCCAGCAGGGGACAGAGCAATCAGCCCCAGCATTTT.